Sequencing of this T cell receptor (beta chain) was carried out in a study of OX40 agonist ivuxolimab in advanced cancers. With respect to the entire study: Ivuxolimab was an agonistic, fully human IgG2 monoclonal antibody directed against OX40 (CD134), a costimulatory receptor. Intravenous ivuxolimab was administered to patients every 2 weeks at six dose levels: 0.01, 0.1, 0.3, 1.5, 3 and 10 mg/kg. Three dose-escalation patients achieved partial responses, one with hepatocellular carcinoma and two with cutaneous melanoma. Prior anti-PD-1, anti-PD-L1 or anti-CTLA-4 therapy was permitted, and approximately 39% of dose-escalation patients had received checkpoint inhibitors. The paper reports the monotherapy dose-escalation portion (N of about 47 patients) of the phase I ivuxolimab trial. Of the roughly 52 dose-escalation patients, hepatocellular carcinoma was present in roughly 19, melanoma in roughly 15, renal cell carcinoma in 9 and head and neck cancer in 9. The dose-escalation cohort was 80% to 90% male with a mean age of roughly 62 years, ranging from roughly 20 to 80. Peripheral TCRbeta sequencing aimed to test whether ivuxolimab altered TCR sequence diversity and caused clonal T-cell expansion. Summary of the overall study and its limitations: Clonal expansion of both CD4+ and CD8+ blood T cells was observed from baseline to week 6 at doses 0.1 to 3.0 mg/kg. The antigen specificity of the peripheral T cells that underwent clonal expansion was not determined. After ivuxolimab, expanded clones were on average more numerous among CD8+ T cells than among CD4+ T cells. In the 0.1-3.0 mg/kg groups, partial responders had among the lowest normalized peripheral clonal expansion, particularly in CD8+ T cells. Low levels of normalized T-cell clonal expansion were also seen in some nonresponding patients.

Via the germline V gene, CDR1 is SGHRS and CDR2 YFSETQ. Relative to germline, V is missing 1 base and J is missing 2 bases, with 1 base of the junction outside any gene match. The CDR3 runs 14 amino acids, cysteine and phenylalanine included. Only CDR3 DNA remains: 42 bases, in frame from the first base. Genomic DNA was extracted from sorted cells for sequencing of the TCRbeta CDR3 region. The immunoSEQ Assay was used for sequencing of TCRbeta CDR3 regions. This is the immuneACCESS table as TCRdb keeps it, with only in-frame sequences that have V and J called. A part of the clones is gone; compared with another copy, unresolved V genes explain less than half, and the rest is unexplained. A total of around 60,000 clones appear in this sample, 70% to 90% of them only once. The ten most abundant clones make up approximately 1% of the sample. The trial excluded patients who had a history of autoimmune disease or were on systemic immunosuppression. Peripheral blood for TCR sequencing was collected from all dose cohorts at baseline, on cycle 4 day 1, and on cycle 7 day 1. Samples came from an open-label, multicenter, first-in-human phase I dose-escalation trial of ivuxolimab. The trial enrolled adults with locally advanced or metastatic head and neck squamous cell, hepatocellular, melanoma or renal cell carcinoma. Before TCR sequencing, CD4+ and CD8+ T cells were separately sorted from peripheral blood.

Of note for this clone: Its cognate antigen has yet to be identified. No much larger clone is present one base from it, and per-base qualities are unavailable.

Specimen: CD4+ or CD8+ T cells sorted from blood, collected in a trial of the OX40 agonist ivuxolimab. The chain joins TRBV5-1 to TRBJ1-2, with 8 junctional bases fitting TRBD1. This receptor was taken from an adult with an advanced solid tumor such as melanoma, head and neck, liver or kidney cancer. Read as DNA, the sequence is TGCGCCAGCAGCTTGAACAGGGGGAACTATGGCTACACCTTC. It encodes CASSLNRGNYGYTF.